Each of the 8 T cell receptor beta chains below was sequenced from the same sample in a study of T cells in Graves' hyperthyroidism and ophthalmopathy. There were TCR beta CDR3 regions amplified from RNA transcripts. A set of HTBI primers served as the primers for a first-round RT-PCR of the TCR CDR3. TCRdb fed the multiplex PCR reads into MiXCR, producing one record per CDR3 protein. The sample contains about 640,000 distinct CDR3 sequences, around 20% of which appear only once. The sample consisted of blood. Every receptor here comes from a man younger than 45 with Graves' ophthalmopathy.

This clonotype was observed at least ten times. This sequence joins TRBV27 and TRBJ2-3; possibly TRBD1 or TRBD2 for D (6 bases each). Trimming pared 6 bases from V and 3 bases from J, leaving 10 bases between. CDR1 MNHEY and CDR2 SMNVEV come from the germline V gene (reference sequence). The CDR3 is 13 amino acids. CDR3 bases: TGTGCCAGCAGAAAAGGGGGGACAGATACGCAGTATTTT. Translation gives CASRKGGTDTQYF.

This clonotype was found a few times. The V gene is TRBV3-1, the J gene TRBJ2-1; 9 nucleotides line up with TRBD2. Germline V gives CDR1 LGHDT, CDR2 YNNKEL (reference sequence). The junction had 7 bases not matched to a gene; V was cut back by 4 bases and J by 6 bases. The CDR3 runs to 15 residues. CDR3: CASSLGTSRGNEQFF. Here the CDR3 DNA reads TGTGCCAGCAGCCTAGGGACTAGCCGGGGCAATGAGCAGTTCTTC.

There are many counts of this clonotype. The gene calls are TRBV20-1 and TRBJ2-7, with D possibly being TRBD2 (5 bases). This CDR3 has 12 amino acids. Germline CDR1 DFQATT, CDR2 SNEGSKA (reference sequence). The V gene lost 5 bases and the J gene lost 3 bases, with 11 bases spanning the gap. CDR3 residues: CSALRGGYEQYF. In nucleotides, the CDR3 is TGCAGTGCTCTTCGGGGTGGCTACGAGCAGTACTTC.

This clonotype was counted many times. The rearrangement uses TRBV28 and TRBJ2-3, with TRBD1 matching 9 bases. The junction had 0 bases not matched to a gene; V was cut back by 8 bases and J by 3 bases. From germline, CDR1 is MDHEN and CDR2 SYDVKM. The CDR3 runs 12 residues. In nucleotides, the CDR3 is TGTGCCAGCGACAGGGGGACAGATACGCAGTATTTT. Protein product: CASDRGTDTQYF.

This clonotype was seen more than once but under ten times. This chain uses TRBV10-3 with TRBJ2-7, with 8 bases identical to TRBD1. The ends lost 5 bases at V and 5 bases at J; junction bases unmatched: 5. The CDR3 loop spans 13 amino acids. Germline assignment: CDR1 ENHRY and CDR2 SYGVKD. CDR3 amino acids: CAISLDRANEQYF. CDR3 bases: TGTGCCATCAGTCTGGACAGGGCTAACGAGCAGTACTTC.

Many counts were recorded for this clonotype. The V gene is TRBV28, the J gene TRBJ2-7; maybe TRBD1 (6 bases). V gave up 6 bases and J gave up 6 bases, with 18 bases separating them. This CDR3 spans 14 amino acids. CDR1 and CDR2 (germline): MDHEN, SYDVKM. The DNA of the CDR3 is TGTGCCAGCAGAGCGGCCGGCAGGGGCTTCGAGCAGTACTTC. It yields the protein CASRAAGRGFEQYF.

This clonotype has at least ten counts. The chain couples TRBV5-1 to TRBJ2-7; D is undetermined. V was clipped by 0 bases and J by 6 bases, with 16 bases between them. In germline, CDR1 is SGHRS, CDR2 YFSETQ. CDR3 size: 15 residues. This CDR3 is CASSLAGRKEGEQYF. CDR3 DNA: TGCGCCAGCAGCTTGGCCGGGCGTAAGGAAGGCGAGCAGTACTTC.

This clonotype was seen a few times. The V gene is TRBV11-2, the J gene TRBJ1-4; D is ambiguous. V gave up 0 bases and J gave up 4 bases, with 15 bases separating them. The CDR3 covers 17 residues. CDR1 and CDR2 (germline): SGHAT, FQNNGV. In nucleotides, the CDR3 is TGTGCCAGCAGCTTAGATATTATCCGACGGATTAATGAAAAACTGTTTTTT. It yields the protein CASSLDIIRRINEKLFF. The whole variable domain, filled in from reference TRBV11-2 and TRBJ1-4, reads EAGVAQSPRYKIIEKRQSVAFWCNPISGHATLYWYQQILGQGPKLLIQFQNNGVVDDSQLPKDRFSAERLKGVDSTLKIQPAKLEDSAVYLCASSLDIIRRINEKLFFGSGTQLSVL.